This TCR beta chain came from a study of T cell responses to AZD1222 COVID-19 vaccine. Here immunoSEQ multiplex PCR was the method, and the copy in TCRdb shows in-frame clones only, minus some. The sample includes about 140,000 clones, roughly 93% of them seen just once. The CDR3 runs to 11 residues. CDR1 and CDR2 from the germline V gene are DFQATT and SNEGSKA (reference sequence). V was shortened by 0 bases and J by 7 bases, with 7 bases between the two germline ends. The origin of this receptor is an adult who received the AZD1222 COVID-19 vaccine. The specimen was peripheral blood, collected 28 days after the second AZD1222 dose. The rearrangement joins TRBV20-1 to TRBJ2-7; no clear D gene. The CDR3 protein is CSARDPREQYF. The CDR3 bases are TGCAGTGCTAGAGACCCGAGGGAGCAGTACTTC.